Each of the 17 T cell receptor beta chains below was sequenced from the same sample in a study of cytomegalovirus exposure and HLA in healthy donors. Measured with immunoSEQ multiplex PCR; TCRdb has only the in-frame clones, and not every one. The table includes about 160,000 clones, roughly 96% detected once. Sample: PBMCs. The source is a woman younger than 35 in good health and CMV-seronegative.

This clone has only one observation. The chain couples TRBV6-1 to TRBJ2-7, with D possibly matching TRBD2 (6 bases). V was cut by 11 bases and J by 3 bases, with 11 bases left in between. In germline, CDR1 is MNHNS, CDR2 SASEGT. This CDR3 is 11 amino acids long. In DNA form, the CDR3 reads TGTGCCTCCCGGGAGCACTACGAGCAGTACTTC. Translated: CASREHYEQYF.

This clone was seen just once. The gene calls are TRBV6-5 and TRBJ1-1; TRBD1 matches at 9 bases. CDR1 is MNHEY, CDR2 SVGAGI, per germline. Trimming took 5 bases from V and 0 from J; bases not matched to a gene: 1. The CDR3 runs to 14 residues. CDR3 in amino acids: CASSRDRVNTEAFF. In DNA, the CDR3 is TGTGCCAGCAGTCGGGACAGGGTGAACACTGAAGCTTTCTTT.

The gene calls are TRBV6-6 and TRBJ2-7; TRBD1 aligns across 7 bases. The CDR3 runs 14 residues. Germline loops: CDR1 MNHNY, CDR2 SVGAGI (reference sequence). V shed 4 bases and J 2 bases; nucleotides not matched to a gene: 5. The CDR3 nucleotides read TGTGCCAGCAGTTTCCGACAGGGTACCTACGAGCAGTACTTC. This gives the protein CASSFRQGTYEQYF.

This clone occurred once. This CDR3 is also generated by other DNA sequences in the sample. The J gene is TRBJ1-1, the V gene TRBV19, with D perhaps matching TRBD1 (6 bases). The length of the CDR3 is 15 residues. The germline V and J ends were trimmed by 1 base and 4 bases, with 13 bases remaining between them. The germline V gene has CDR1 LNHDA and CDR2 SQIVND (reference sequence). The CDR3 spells CASSIGLGGGTEAFF. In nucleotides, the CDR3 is TGTGCCAGTAGTATAGGTTTAGGGGGGGGCACTGAAGCTTTCTTT.

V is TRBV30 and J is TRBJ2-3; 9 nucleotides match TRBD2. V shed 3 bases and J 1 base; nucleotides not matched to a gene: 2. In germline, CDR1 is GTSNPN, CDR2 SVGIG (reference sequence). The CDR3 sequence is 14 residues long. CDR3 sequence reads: CAWRIAGGTDTQYF. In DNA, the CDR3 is TGTGCCTGGAGAATAGCGGGGGGCACAGATACGCAGTATTTT.

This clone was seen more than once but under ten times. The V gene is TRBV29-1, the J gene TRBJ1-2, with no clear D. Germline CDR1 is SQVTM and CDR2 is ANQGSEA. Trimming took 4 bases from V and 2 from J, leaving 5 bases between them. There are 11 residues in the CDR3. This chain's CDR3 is CSVAENYGYTF. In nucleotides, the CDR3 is TGCAGCGTTGCGGAGAACTATGGCTACACCTTC.

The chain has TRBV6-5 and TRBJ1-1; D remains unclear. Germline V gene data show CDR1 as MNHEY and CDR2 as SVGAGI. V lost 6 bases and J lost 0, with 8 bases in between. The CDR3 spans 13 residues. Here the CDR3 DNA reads TGTGCCAGCAGGGCCACCGTGAACACTGAAGCTTTCTTT. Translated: CASRATVNTEAFF.

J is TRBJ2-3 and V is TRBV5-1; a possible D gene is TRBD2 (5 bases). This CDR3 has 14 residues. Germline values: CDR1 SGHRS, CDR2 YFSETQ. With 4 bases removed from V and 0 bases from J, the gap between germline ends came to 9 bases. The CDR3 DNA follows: TGCGCCAGCAGCGAGGGAGACAGCACAGATACGCAGTATTTT. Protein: CASSEGDSTDTQYF.

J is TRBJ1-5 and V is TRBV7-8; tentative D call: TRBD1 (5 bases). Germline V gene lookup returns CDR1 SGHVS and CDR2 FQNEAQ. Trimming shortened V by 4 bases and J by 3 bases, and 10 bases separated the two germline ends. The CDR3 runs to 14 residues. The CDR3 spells CASSSQAANQPQHF. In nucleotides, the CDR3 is TGTGCCAGCAGCTCACAGGCGGCCAATCAGCCCCAGCATTTT.

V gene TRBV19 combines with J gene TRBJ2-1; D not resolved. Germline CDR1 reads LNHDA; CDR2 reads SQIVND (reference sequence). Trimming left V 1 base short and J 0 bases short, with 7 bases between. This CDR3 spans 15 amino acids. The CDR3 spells CASSIVPTSYNEQFF. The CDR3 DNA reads TGTGCCAGTAGTATAGTACCTACCTCCTACAATGAGCAGTTCTTC.

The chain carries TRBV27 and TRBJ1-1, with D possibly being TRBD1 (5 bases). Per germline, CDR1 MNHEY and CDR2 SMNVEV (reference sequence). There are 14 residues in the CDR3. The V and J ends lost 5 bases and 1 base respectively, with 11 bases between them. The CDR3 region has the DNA TGTGCCAGCAGTAGGGGTGGGCCGAACACTGAAGCTTTCTTT. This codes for CASSRGGPNTEAFF.

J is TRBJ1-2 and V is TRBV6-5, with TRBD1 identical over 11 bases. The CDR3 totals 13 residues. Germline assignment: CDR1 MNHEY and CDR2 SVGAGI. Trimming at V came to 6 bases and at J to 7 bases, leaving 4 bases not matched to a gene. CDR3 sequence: CASRIGTGGGYTF. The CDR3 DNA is TGTGCCAGCAGAATTGGGACAGGGGGTGGCTACACCTTC.

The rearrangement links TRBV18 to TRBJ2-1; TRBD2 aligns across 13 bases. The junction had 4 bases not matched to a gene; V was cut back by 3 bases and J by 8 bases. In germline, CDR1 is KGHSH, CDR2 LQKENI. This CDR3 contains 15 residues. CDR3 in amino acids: CASSPGLAGRDEQFF. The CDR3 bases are TGTGCCAGCTCACCGGGACTAGCGGGGAGGGATGAGCAGTTCTTC.

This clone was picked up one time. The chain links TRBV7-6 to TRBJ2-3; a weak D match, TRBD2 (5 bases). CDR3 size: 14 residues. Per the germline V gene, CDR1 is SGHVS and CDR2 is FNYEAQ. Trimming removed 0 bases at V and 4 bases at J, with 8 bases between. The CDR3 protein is CASSLAASPDTQYF. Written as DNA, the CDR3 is TGTGCCAGCAGCTTAGCGGCTAGCCCAGATACGCAGTATTTT.

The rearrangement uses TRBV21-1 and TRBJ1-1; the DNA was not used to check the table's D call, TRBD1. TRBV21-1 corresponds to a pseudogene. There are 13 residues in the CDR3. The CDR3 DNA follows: TGTGCCAGCAGAGGCGACAAGAACACTGAAGCTTTCTTT. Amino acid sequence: CASRGDKNTEAFF.

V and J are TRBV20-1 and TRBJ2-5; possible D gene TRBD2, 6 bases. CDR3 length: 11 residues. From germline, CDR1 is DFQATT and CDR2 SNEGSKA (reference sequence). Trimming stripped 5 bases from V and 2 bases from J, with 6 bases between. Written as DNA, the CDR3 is TGCAGTGCTCGGGAGCAAGAGACCCAGTACTTC. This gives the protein CSAREQETQYF.

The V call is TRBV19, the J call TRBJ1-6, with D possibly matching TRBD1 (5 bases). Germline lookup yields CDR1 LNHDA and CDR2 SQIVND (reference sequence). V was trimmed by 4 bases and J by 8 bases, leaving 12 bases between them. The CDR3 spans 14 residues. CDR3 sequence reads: CASSTGSLDSPLHF. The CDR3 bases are TGTGCCAGTAGTACAGGGTCTTTGGATTCACCCCTCCACTTT. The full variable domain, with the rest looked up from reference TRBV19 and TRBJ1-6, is DGGITQSPKYLFRKEGQNVTLSCEQNLNHDAMYWYRQDPGQGLRLIYYSQIVNDFQKGDIAEGYSVSREKKESFPLTVTSAQKNPTAFYLCASSTGSLDSPLHFGNGTRLTVT.